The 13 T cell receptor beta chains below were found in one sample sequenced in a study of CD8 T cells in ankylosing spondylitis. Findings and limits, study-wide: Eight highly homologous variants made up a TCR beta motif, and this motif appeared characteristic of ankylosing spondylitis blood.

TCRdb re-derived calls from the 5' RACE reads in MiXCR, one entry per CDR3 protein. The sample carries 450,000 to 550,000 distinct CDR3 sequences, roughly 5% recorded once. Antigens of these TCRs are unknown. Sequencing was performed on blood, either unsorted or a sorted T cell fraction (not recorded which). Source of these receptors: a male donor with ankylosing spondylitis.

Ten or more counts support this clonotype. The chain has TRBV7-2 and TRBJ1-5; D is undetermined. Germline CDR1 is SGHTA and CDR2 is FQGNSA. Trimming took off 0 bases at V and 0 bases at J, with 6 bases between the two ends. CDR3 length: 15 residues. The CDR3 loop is CASSLAVYSNQPQHF. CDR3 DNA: TGTGCCAGCAGCTTAGCGGTTTATAGCAATCAGCCCCAGCATTTT.

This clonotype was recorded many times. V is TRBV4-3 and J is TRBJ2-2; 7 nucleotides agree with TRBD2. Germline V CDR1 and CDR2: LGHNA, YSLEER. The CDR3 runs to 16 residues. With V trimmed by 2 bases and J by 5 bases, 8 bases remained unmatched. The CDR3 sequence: CASSQRAGVWTGELFF. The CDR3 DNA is TGCGCCAGCAGCCAAAGGGCGGGAGTGTGGACCGGGGAGCTGTTTTTT.

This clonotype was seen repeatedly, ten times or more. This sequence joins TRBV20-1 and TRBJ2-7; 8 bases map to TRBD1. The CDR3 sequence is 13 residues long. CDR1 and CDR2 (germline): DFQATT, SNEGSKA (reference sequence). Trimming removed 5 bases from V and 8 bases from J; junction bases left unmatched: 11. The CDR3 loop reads CSAAPTGVVKQYF. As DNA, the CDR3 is TGCAGTGCTGCCCCGACAGGGGTCGTAAAGCAGTACTTC.

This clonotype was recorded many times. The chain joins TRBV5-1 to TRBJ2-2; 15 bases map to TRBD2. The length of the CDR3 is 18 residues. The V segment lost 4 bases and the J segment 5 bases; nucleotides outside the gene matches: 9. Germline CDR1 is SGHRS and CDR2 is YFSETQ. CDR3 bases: TGCGCCAGCAGCCCGGCCCCGGGACTAGCGGGAGGAACCGGGGAGCTGTTTTTT. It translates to CASSPAPGLAGGTGELFF.

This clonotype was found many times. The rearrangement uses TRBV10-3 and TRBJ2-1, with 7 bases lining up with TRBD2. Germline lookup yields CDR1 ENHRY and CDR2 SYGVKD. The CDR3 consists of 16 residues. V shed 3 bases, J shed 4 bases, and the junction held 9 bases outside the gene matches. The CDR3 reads CAISDQGRERYNEQFF. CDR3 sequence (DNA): TGTGCCATCAGTGACCAAGGGCGGGAGCGGTACAATGAGCAGTTCTTC.

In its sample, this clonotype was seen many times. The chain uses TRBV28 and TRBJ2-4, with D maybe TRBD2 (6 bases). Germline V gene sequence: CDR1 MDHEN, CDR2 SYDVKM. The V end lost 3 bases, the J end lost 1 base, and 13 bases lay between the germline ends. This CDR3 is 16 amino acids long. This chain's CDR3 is CASSFPAGWAKNIQYF. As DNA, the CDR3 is TGTGCCAGCAGTTTCCCCGCGGGGTGGGCCAAAAACATTCAGTACTTC.

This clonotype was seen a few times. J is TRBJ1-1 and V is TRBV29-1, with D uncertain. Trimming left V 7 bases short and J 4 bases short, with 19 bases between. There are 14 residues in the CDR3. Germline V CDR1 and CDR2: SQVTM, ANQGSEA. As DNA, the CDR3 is TGCAGCGGTAACAGCATTGGAGTGCGCACTGAAGCTTTCTTT. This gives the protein CSGNSIGVRTEAFF.

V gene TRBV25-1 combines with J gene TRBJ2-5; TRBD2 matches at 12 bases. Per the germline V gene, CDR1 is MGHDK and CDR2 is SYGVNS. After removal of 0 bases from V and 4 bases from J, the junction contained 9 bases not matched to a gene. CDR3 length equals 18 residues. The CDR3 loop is CASSEYKASGGAGETQYF. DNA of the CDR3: TGTGCCAGCAGTGAATATAAGGCTAGCGGGGGGGCCGGAGAGACCCAGTACTTC.

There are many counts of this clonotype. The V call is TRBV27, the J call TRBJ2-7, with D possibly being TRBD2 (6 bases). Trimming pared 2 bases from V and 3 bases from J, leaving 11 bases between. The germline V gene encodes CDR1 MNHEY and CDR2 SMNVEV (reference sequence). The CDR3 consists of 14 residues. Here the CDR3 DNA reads TGTGCCAGCAGTTTAGTGGGAGGAGTCTACGAGCAGTACTTC. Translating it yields CASSLVGGVYEQYF.

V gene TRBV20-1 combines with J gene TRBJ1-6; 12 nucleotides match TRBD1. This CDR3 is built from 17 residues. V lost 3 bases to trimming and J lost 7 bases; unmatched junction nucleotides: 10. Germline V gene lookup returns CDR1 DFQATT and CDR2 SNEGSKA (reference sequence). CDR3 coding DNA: TGCAGTGCTAGGGGACAGGGGGCGCGGATCCTGAATTCACCCCTCCACTTT. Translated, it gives CSARGQGARILNSPLHF.

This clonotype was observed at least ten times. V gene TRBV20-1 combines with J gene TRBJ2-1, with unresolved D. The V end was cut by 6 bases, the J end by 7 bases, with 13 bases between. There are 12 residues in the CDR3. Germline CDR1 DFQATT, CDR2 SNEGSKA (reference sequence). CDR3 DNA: TGCAGTGCCCCAAATCGGCGAAATGAGCAGTTCTTC. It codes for CSAPNRRNEQFF.

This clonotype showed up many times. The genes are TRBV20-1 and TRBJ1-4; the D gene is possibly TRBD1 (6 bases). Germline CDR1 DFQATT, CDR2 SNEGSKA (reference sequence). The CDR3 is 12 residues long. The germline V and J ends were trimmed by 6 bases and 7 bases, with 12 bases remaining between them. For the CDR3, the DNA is TGCAGTGCCTACAGGGCAACTGAAAAACTGTTTTTT. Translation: CSAYRATEKLFF.

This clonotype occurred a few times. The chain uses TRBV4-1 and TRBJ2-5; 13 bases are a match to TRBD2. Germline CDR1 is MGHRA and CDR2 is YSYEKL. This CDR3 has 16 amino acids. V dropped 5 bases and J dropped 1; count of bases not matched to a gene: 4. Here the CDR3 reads CASSRGLAGIQETQYF. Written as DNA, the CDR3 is TGCGCCAGCAGCAGGGGACTAGCGGGGATCCAAGAGACCCAGTACTTC.